Included here is one T cell receptor beta chain sequence, with context. Clones were read by immunoSEQ multiplex PCR, and TCRdb kept only the in-frame ones, dropping some. The sample lists 90,000 or so clones; about 83% were seen once. The sample belongs to a study of blood T cell repertoires in COVID-19. Sequenced input: peripheral blood. The origin of this receptor is a woman aged 55-70 years with COVID-19, enrolled during active disease.

DNA of the CDR3: TGTGCCAGCAGCTCCCAGTCCGGAGTAACTGAAGCTTTCTTT. It is translated as CASSSQSGVTEAFF. V usage is TRBV7-9 and J usage is TRBJ1-1; the D is unclear. The germline V and J ends were trimmed by 4 bases and 5 bases, with 14 bases remaining between them. Germline CDR1 reads SEHNR; CDR2 reads FQNEAQ (reference sequence). The CDR3 consists of 14 residues.